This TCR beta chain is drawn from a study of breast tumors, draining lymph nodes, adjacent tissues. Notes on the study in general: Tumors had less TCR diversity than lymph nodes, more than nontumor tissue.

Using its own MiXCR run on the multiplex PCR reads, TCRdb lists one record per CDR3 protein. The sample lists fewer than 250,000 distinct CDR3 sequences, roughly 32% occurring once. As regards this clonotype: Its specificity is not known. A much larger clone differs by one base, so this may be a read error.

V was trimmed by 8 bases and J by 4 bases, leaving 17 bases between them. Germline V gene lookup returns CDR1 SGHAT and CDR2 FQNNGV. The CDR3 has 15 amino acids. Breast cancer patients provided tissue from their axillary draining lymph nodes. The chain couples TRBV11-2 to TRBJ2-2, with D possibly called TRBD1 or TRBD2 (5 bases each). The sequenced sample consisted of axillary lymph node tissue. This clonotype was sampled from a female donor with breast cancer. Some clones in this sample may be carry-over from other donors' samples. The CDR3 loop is CASAKGSATTGELFF. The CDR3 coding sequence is TGTGCCAGCGCTAAGGGGAGCGCGACCACCGGGGAGCTGTTTTTT.